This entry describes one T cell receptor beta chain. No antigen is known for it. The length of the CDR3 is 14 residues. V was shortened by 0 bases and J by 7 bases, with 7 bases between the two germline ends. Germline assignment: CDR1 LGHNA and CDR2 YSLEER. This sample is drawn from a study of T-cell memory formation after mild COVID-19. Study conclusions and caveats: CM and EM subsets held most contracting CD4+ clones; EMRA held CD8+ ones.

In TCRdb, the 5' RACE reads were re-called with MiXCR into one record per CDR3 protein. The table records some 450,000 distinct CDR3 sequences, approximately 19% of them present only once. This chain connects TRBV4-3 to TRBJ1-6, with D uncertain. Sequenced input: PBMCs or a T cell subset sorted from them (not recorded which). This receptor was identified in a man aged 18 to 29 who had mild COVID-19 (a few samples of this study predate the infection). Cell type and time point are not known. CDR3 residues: CASSQDLLNSPLHF. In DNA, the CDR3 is TGCGCCAGCAGCCAAGATCTCCTCAATTCACCCCTCCACTTT.